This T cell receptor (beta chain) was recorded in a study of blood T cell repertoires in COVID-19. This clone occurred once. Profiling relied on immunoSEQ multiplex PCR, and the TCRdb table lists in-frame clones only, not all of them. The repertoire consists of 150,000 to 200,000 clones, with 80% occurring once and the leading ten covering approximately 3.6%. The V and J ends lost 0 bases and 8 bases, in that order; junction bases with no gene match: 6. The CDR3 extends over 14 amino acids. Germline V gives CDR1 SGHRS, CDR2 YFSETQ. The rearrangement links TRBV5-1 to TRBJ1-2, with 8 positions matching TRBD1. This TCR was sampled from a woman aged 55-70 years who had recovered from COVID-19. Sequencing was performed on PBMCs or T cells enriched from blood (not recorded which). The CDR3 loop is CASSLGDRTGGYTF. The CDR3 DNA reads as TGCGCCAGCAGCTTGGGGGACAGGACGGGAGGCTACACCTTC.